A selection of T cell receptor beta chains follows, all from one sample in a study of PD-L1 blockade in urothelial cancer. The method was immunoSEQ multiplex PCR; TCRdb's version includes in-frame clones alone and lacks a portion of them. The top ten clones hold approximately 15% of a sample with about 86,000 clones, more than 75% of them seen once. The sample was PBMCs, taken around atezolizumab (anti-PD-L1) treatment. The receptors shown here come from a man between 60 and 75 years old with urothelial cancer. The CDR3 runs from the conserved cysteine through the conserved F or W. A D gene is named only where the DNA matches it firmly. Clone size is shown for a subset of rows, as once, few, many or a class of expanded clone.

j_call,d_call,v_call,clone_size,cdr3_length,cdr3_aa,cdr3_nt
TRBJ2-7,TRBD2,TRBV4-3,NA,14,CASSQDGGGGEQYF,TGCGCCAGCAGCCAAGACGGGGGGGGAGGGGAGCAGTACTTC
TRBJ1-1,NA,TRBV11-3,NA,15,CASSLDLGGVTEAFF,TGTGCCAGCAGCTTAGATCTGGGGGGGGTGACTGAAGCTTTCTTT
TRBJ2-7,TRBD2,TRBV18,NA,16,CASSTGGTSGSYEQYF,TGTGCCAGCTCCACGGGGGGGACTAGCGGCTCCTACGAGCAGTACTTC
TRBJ2-1,TRBD2,TRBV9,NA,12,CASSVEAGPFFF,TGTGCCAGCAGCGTCGAAGCGGGGCCATTTTTCTTC
TRBJ2-1,NA,TRBV9,NA,15,CASSVSQTVVFEQFF,TGTGCCAGCAGCGTAAGTCAAACAGTAGTTTTTGAGCAGTTCTTC
TRBJ1-1,NA,TRBV7-2,NA,14,CASSLQVSNTEAFF,TGTGCCAGCAGCTTACAGGTTTCGAACACTGAAGCTTTCTTT
TRBJ2-1,TRBD2,TRBV25-1,NA,15,CASRGTSGGANEQFF,TGTGCCAGCCGCGGGACTAGCGGGGGGGCGAATGAGCAGTTCTTC
TRBJ2-5,TRBD1,TRBV7-8,NA,15,CASSFGQGAAETQYF,TGTGCCAGCAGCTTTGGACAGGGGGCAGCGGAGACCCAGTACTTC
TRBJ2-7,NA,TRBV11-3,NA,14,CASSESFPTYEQYF,TGTGCCAGCAGCGAATCCTTCCCTACCTACGAGCAGTACTTC
TRBJ1-2,TRBD1,TRBV28,NA,14,CASSQSDRAPGYTF,TGTGCCAGCAGTCAATCCGACAGGGCCCCTGGCTACACCTTC
TRBJ2-1,NA,TRBV11-1,NA,17,CASSSTFLGGWYNEQFF,TGTGCCAGCAGCTCAACGTTTTTGGGGGGTTGGTACAATGAGCAGTTCTTC
TRBJ1-1,NA,TRBV6-1,NA,14,CASSTGYGDTEAFF,TGTGCCAGCAGCACAGGGTACGGGGACACTGAAGCTTTCTTT
TRBJ2-7,NA,TRBV10-2,once,12,CASSEVHAGQYF,TGCGCCAGCAGTGAGGTCCATGCCGGGCAGTACTTC
TRBJ2-3,NA,TRBV6-4,NA,14,CASSEIRGADTQYF,TGTGCCAGCAGTGAGATCAGGGGCGCAGATACGCAGTATTTT
TRBJ2-7,TRBD1,TRBV5-5,NA,15,CASSLAGQGVHEQYF,TGTGCCAGCAGCTTGGCCGGACAGGGTGTGCACGAGCAGTACTTC
TRBJ2-2,NA,TRBV25-1,NA,14,CASSLSGNTGELFF,TGTGCCAGCAGTTTAAGCGGGAACACCGGGGAGCTGTTTTTT
TRBJ2-7,TRBD1,TRBV5-1,NA,16,CASSLGGTGGTYEQYF,TGCGCCAGCAGCTTGGGGGGGACAGGGGGCACCTACGAGCAGTACTTC
TRBJ2-7,NA,TRBV5-1,few,14,CASSLVQAAYEQYF,TGCGCCAGCAGCTTGGTACAGGCTGCCTACGAGCAGTACTTC
TRBJ2-3,TRBD2,TRBV7-7,NA,15,CASSRSGSRTDTQYF,TGTGCTAGCAGCCGTAGCGGGAGTAGGACAGATACGCAGTATTTT
TRBJ2-1,NA,TRBV11-3,NA,16,CASSPGSFGLYNEQFF,TGTGCCAGCAGCCCTGGGAGCTTCGGACTTTACAATGAGCAGTTCTTC
TRBJ1-6,NA,TRBV5-6,few,12,CASSFDSSPLHF,TGTGCCAGCAGCTTCGACAGTTCACCCCTCCACTTT
TRBJ2-7,TRBD1,TRBV18,once,16,CASSRAAGTGVHEQYF,TGTGCCAGCTCACGCGCAGCCGGGACAGGGGTCCACGAGCAGTACTTC
TRBJ1-1,NA,TRBV4-2,NA,17,CASSDELGWGLFTEAFF,TGTGCCAGCAGCGATGAGCTCGGCTGGGGGCTTTTCACTGAAGCTTTCTTT
TRBJ1-1,NA,TRBV30,NA,14,CAWSDGGMNTEAFF,TGTGCCTGGAGTGACGGAGGGATGAACACTGAAGCTTTCTTT
TRBJ1-1,NA,TRBV30,NA,11,CAFGKAGEAFF,TGTGCCTTCGGTAAGGCGGGCGAAGCTTTCTTT
TRBJ1-3,TRBD1,TRBV5-1,NA,17,CASSLFPDRGGGNTIYF,TGCGCCAGCAGCTTGTTCCCCGACAGGGGTGGCGGAAACACCATATATTTT
TRBJ1-3,NA,TRBV30,NA,15,CAWSTEWESGNTIYF,TGTGCCTGGAGTACCGAATGGGAGTCTGGAAACACCATATATTTT
TRBJ2-7,NA,TRBV20-1,few,10,CSARIKEQYF,TGCAGTGCTAGAATCAAAGAGCAGTACTTC